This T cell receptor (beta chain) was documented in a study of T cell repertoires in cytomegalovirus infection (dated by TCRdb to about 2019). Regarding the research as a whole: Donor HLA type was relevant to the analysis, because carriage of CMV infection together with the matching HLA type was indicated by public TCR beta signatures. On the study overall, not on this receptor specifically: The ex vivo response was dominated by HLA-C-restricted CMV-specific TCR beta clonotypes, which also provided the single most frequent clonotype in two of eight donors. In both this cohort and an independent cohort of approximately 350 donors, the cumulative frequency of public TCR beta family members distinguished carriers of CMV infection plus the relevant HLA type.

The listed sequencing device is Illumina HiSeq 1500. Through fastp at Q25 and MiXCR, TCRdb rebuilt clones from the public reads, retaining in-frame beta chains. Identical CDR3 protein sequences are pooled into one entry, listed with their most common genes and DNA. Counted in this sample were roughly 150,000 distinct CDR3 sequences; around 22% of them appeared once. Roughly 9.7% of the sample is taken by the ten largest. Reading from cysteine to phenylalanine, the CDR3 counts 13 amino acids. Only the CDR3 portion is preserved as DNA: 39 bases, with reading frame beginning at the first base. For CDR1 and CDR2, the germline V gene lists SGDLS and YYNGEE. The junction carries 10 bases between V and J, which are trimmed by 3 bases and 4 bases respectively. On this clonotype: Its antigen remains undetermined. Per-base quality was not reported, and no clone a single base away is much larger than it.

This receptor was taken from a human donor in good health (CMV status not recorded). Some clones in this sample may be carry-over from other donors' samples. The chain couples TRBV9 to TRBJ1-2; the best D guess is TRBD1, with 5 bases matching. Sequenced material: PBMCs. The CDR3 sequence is CASSAQGGYGYTF. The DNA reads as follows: TGTGCCAGCAGCGCCCAGGGTGGCTATGGCTACACCTTC.